This T cell receptor (beta chain) was sequenced in a study of CD8 T cells in ankylosing spondylitis. TCRdb redid the calling of the 5' RACE reads with MiXCR, one entry per CDR3 protein. The sample consists of roughly 39,000 distinct CDR3 sequences, 2.5% to 3.5% of them appearing once. This clonotype has a count of ten or more. From germline, CDR1 is SGDLS and CDR2 YYNGEE. The trim removed 3 bases at V and 2 bases at J, leaving 5 bases unmatched. The CDR3 is 15 amino acids. Sample: blood, either unsorted or a sorted T cell fraction (not recorded which). The V gene is TRBV9, the J gene TRBJ2-1; 7 nucleotides agree with TRBD2. The TCR sequence derives from a male donor with ankylosing spondylitis or in good health (not recorded which). CDR3 coding DNA: TGTGCCAGCAGCGCCCCCGGGACTACCTACAATGAGCAGTTCTTC. Its protein product is CASSAPGTTYNEQFF.